A single sample is the source of the 17 T cell receptor beta chains below, sequenced in a study of shared clonotypes between healthy human individuals. The assay was immunoSEQ multiplex PCR, and TCRdb's table has in-frame clones only and misses some. The sample contains approximately 2,300,000 clones, about nine tenths of which appear only once. The sequenced sample was naive CD4+ T cells from PBMCs. Noted subset: CD45RA+ positively selected. These TCRs come from a man between 18 and 35 years old in good health. Some clones in this sample may be carry-over from other donors' samples.

In its sample, this clone was seen once. The chain uses TRBV11-2 and TRBJ2-7; D may be TRBD2 (5 bases). Germline CDR1 is SGHAT and CDR2 is FQNNGV. Trimming shortened V by 6 bases and J by 2 bases, and 14 bases separated the two germline ends. The CDR3 has 14 residues. The CDR3 region is CASRQTGDPYEQYF. CDR3 bases: TGTGCCAGCAGGCAAACCGGGGATCCCTACGAGCAGTACTTC.

A remark on this clone: Other DNA variants within this sample encode the same CDR3. This chain joins TRBV6-1 and TRBJ2-1; 11 bases align to TRBD2. The trim removed 4 bases at V and 1 base at J, leaving 3 bases unmatched. CDR3 length: 16 residues. Looked up from germline, CDR1 is MNHNS and CDR2 is SASEGT. This CDR3 is CASSGRLAGSYNEQFF. CDR3 sequence (DNA): TGTGCCAGCAGTGGGAGACTAGCGGGATCCTACAATGAGCAGTTCTTC.

Comments on this clone: Different DNA sequences within this sample yield the same CDR3. The V gene is TRBV7-3, the J gene TRBJ2-3; D uncertain. Germline V CDR1 and CDR2: SGHTA, FQGTGA. V lost 8 bases and J lost 0, with 9 bases in between. This CDR3 has 13 amino acids. Here the CDR3 DNA reads TGTGCCAGCTCGGAGTCTAGCACAGATACGCAGTATTTT. It yields the protein CASSESSTDTQYF.

A note on this clone: This same CDR3 is encoded by further DNA sequences in the sample. The V call is TRBV28, the J call TRBJ1-2; TRBD1 matches 11 bases. The CDR3 contains 14 residues. CDR1 is MDHEN, CDR2 SYDVKM, per germline. V lost 3 bases to trimming and J lost 5 bases; unmatched junction nucleotides: 2. CDR3 sequence reads: CASSLRDRGYGYTF. Written as DNA, the CDR3 is TGTGCCAGCAGTTTGAGGGACAGGGGGTATGGCTACACCTTC.

This clone was seen a handful of times. The chain carries TRBV19 and TRBJ1-1; D is undetermined. Trimming took off 6 bases at V and 6 bases at J, with 14 bases between the two ends. This CDR3 contains 13 residues. Germline loops: CDR1 LNHDA, CDR2 SQIVND (reference sequence). The CDR3 sequence is CASRVNTISEAFF. CDR3 in DNA: TGTGCCAGTAGGGTGAATACTATCTCTGAAGCTTTCTTT.

This clone appeared a few times. The chain carries TRBV29-1 and TRBJ1-1; D call uncertain. Trimming cost V 5 bases and J 5 bases, with 12 bases left between them. Germline V gives CDR1 SQVTM, CDR2 ANQGSEA. The CDR3 is 12 residues long. The CDR3 loop is CSVKSSQTEAFF. CDR3 DNA sequence: TGCAGCGTTAAGTCCTCCCAAACTGAAGCTTTCTTT.

The chain uses TRBV6-1 and TRBJ1-5; 8 bases agree with TRBD1. V dropped 4 bases and J dropped 7; count of bases not matched to a gene: 9. Germline values: CDR1 MNHNS, CDR2 SASEGT. This CDR3 is 15 amino acids long. The chain's CDR3 is CASSGRQGSGQPQHF. CDR3 bases: TGTGCCAGCAGTGGAAGACAGGGGTCGGGCCAGCCCCAGCATTTT.

This chain connects TRBV6-6 to TRBJ2-7; the match to TRBD2 covers 10 bases. Per the germline V gene, CDR1 is MNHNY and CDR2 is SVGAGI (reference sequence). The CDR3 loop spans 16 amino acids. The trim removed 4 bases at V and 3 bases at J, leaving 9 bases unmatched. In nucleotides, the CDR3 is TGTGCCAGCAGTTCCAGGACTAGCGGAGACCTCTACGAGCAGTACTTC. It translates to CASSSRTSGDLYEQYF.

V usage is TRBV6-1 and J usage is TRBJ2-1; D perhaps matches TRBD2 (6 bases). Between the trimmed V and J ends, which lost 5 bases and 10 bases, there was a span of 18 bases. CDR1 and CDR2 (germline): MNHNS, SASEGT. The CDR3 has 14 residues. The CDR3 DNA reads as TGTGCCAGCAGTACCCTCCTCGGGGGAAACGAGCAGTTCTTC. Translation: CASSTLLGGNEQFF.

A remark on this clone: Other DNA sequences within the sample encode an identical CDR3. The rearrangement joins TRBV7-3 to TRBJ2-2, with TRBD2 matching over 12 bases. Germline values: CDR1 SGHTA, CDR2 FQGTGA. Losses at the gene ends were 5 bases for V and 5 bases for J; bases not matched to a gene: 6. The CDR3 loop spans 16 amino acids. CDR3 nucleotide sequence: TGTGCCAGCAGCCTCGGACTAGCGGGGAGAACCGGGGAGCTGTTTTTT. It translates to CASSLGLAGRTGELFF. Together with reference TRBV7-3 and TRBJ2-2, the CDR3 gives the full variable domain: GAGVSQTPSNKVTEKGKYVELRCDPISGHTALYWYRQSLGQGPEFLIYFQGTGAADDSGLPNDRFFAVRPEGSVSTLKIQRTERGDSAVYLCASSLGLAGRTGELFFGEGSRLTVL.

This clone came up once. The chain is built from TRBV27 and TRBJ2-1; 11 positions match TRBD1. V trimming: 0 bases; J trimming: 6 bases; junction bases outside the gene matches: 4. Per germline, CDR1 MNHEY and CDR2 SMNVEV (reference sequence). This CDR3 comprises 16 residues. CDR3 residues: CASSLSPGTGGNEQFF. The CDR3 bases are TGTGCCAGCAGTTTATCCCCCGGGACAGGGGGCAATGAGCAGTTCTTC.

The V gene is TRBV28, the J gene TRBJ2-3, with D possibly matching TRBD1 (5 bases). This CDR3 is built from 15 residues. The V gene lost 1 base and the J gene lost 4 bases, with 12 bases spanning the gap. Germline CDR1 is MDHEN and CDR2 is SYDVKM. Here the CDR3 DNA reads TGTGCCAGCAGTTTATCAGGGTCCCACGCAGATACGCAGTATTTT. This translates into CASSLSGSHADTQYF.

The chain recombines TRBV11-2 with TRBJ2-3; tentatively, D is TRBD1 (7 bases). The germline V gene has CDR1 SGHAT and CDR2 FQNNGV. V dropped 5 bases and J dropped 6 bases, with 18 bases sitting between them. The CDR3 has 15 residues. The chain's CDR3 is CASSPGGRDPDTQYF. The CDR3 nucleotides read TGTGCCAGCAGCCCAGGGGGGCGGGACCCTGATACGCAGTATTTT.

V is TRBV6-1 and J is TRBJ1-1, with D perhaps matching TRBD1 (6 bases). Trimming took off 8 bases at V and 5 bases at J, with 15 bases between the two ends. The CDR3 contains 13 residues. Germline loops: CDR1 MNHNS, CDR2 SASEGT. CDR3 nucleotide sequence: TGTGCCAGCGTACAGGGTGTTCGGACTGAAGCTTTCTTT. Protein product: CASVQGVRTEAFF.

The genes are TRBV18 and TRBJ2-7; 8 nucleotides match TRBD2. The J segment lost 5 bases and the V segment lost 4 bases, leaving 7 bases of the junction unmatched. CDR1 KGHSH and CDR2 LQKENI come from the germline V gene. This CDR3 region has 14 residues. The CDR3, as DNA: TGTGCCAGCTCACACCCGGGGGGGTTGGACGAGCAGTACTTC. This sequence encodes CASSHPGGLDEQYF. The whole variable domain, remainder taken from reference TRBV18 and TRBJ2-7, is NAGVMQNPRHLVRRRGQEARLRCSPMKGHSHVYWYRQLPEEGLKFMVYLQKENIIDESGMPKERFSAEFPKEGPSILRIQQVVRGDSAAYFCASSHPGGLDEQYFGPGTRLTVT.

This chain uses TRBV2 with TRBJ1-4; 7 positions agree with TRBD1. There are 16 residues in the CDR3. The germline CDR1 and CDR2 sequences are SNHLY and FYNNEI. The V gene end was trimmed by 6 bases and the J gene end by 4 bases; junction bases not matched to a gene: 11. CDR3 protein: CASSPGQTLVNEKLFF. In DNA form, the CDR3 reads TGTGCCAGCAGCCCGGGACAGACCCTGGTTAATGAAAAACTGTTTTTT.

The chain has TRBV4-2 and TRBJ2-1; possible D gene TRBD2, 5 bases. Germline CDR1 and CDR2: LGHNA and YNFKEQ. Trimming cost V 1 base and J 0 bases, with 13 bases left between them. The CDR3 contains 17 residues. The CDR3 DNA reads as TGTGCCAGCAGCCAAGTTTCAGTTGGGAGCTCCTACAATGAGCAGTTCTTC. This sequence encodes CASSQVSVGSSYNEQFF.